One and the same sample provided the 22 T cell receptor beta chains below, sequenced in a study of blood T cell repertoires in COVID-19. Libraries were prepared by immunoSEQ multiplex PCR; TCRdb keeps only in-frame clonotypes and omits some of them. The top ten hold roughly 3.2% of the sample, which has some 530,000 clones, approximately 83% seen once. Sequencing input: peripheral blood. The source is a human donor in a cohort sampled during active COVID-19.

V is TRBV29-1 and J is TRBJ2-3; TRBD2 aligns across 12 bases. There are 19 residues in the CDR3. The V segment lost 1 base and the J segment 1 base; nucleotides outside the gene matches: 12. The germline V gene encodes CDR1 SQVTM and CDR2 ANQGSEA. CDR3 amino acids: CSVEGTSSGRAGGTDTQYF. CDR3 DNA: TGCAGCGTTGAAGGGACCTCTAGCGGGAGGGCGGGGGGCACAGATACGCAGTATTTT.

The chain links TRBV3-1 (or the pseudogene TRBV3-2) to TRBJ1-2; perhaps TRBD1 as D (6 bases). Between the trimmed V and J ends, which lost 1 base and 1 base, there was a span of 13 bases. CDR3 length: 16 residues. Per the germline V gene, CDR1 is LGHDT and CDR2 is YNNKEL (reference sequence). Written as DNA, the CDR3 is TGTGCCAGCAGCCAAGGGGGACAAATAGTTAACTATGGCTACACCTTC. Amino acid sequence: CASSQGGQIVNYGYTF.

The chain links TRBV28 to TRBJ2-6; possibly TRBD1 for D (6 bases). This CDR3 has 16 residues. In germline, CDR1 is MDHEN, CDR2 SYDVKM. Deletions cut 6 bases from V and 0 bases from J, with 12 bases between. The CDR3 spells CASRNRASSGANVLTF. Written as DNA, the CDR3 is TGTGCCAGCAGAAACAGGGCGAGCTCTGGGGCCAACGTCCTGACTTTC.

V usage is TRBV6-1 and J usage is TRBJ2-7; D perhaps matches TRBD2 (5 bases). From germline, CDR1 is MNHNS and CDR2 SASEGT. Trimming removed 5 bases at V and 2 bases at J, with 13 bases between. This CDR3 is 14 amino acids long. The CDR3 DNA follows: TGTGCCAGCAGTTCCCCTGCGGAGGCCTACGAGCAGTACTTC. It translates to CASSSPAEAYEQYF.

The V call is TRBV5-6, the J call TRBJ1-6; 8 bases fit TRBD1. Germline V gene lookup returns CDR1 SGHDT and CDR2 YYEEEE. J lost 7 bases, V lost 1 base, and 7 bases had no gene match. There are 16 residues in the CDR3. This chain's CDR3 is CASSLRLQGVNSPLHF. As DNA, the CDR3 is TGTGCCAGCAGCTTGCGGCTACAGGGGGTGAATTCACCCCTCCACTTT.

The rearrangement links TRBV28 to TRBJ1-2; 7 bases match TRBD1. Germline V gives CDR1 MDHEN, CDR2 SYDVKM. This CDR3 contains 17 residues. Trimming at V came to 4 bases and at J to 0 bases, leaving 11 bases not matched to a gene. The CDR3 region has the DNA TGTGCCAGCAGTTCTACAGGGGCCGCCTCTTCTAACTATGGCTACACCTTC. Translating it yields CASSSTGAASSNYGYTF.

This chain uses TRBV6-2 or TRBV6-3 with TRBJ2-1; D is possibly TRBD2 (5 bases). V lost 0 bases, J lost 8 bases, and 20 bases lay in between. There are 17 residues in the CDR3. Germline V lookup: CDR1 MNHEY, CDR2 SVGEGT. CDR3 loop: CASSYSRNSAGDDEQFF. The CDR3 nucleotides read TGTGCCAGCAGTTACTCGAGGAATTCTGCGGGTGACGATGAGCAGTTCTTC.

This chain uses TRBV3-1 (or the pseudogene TRBV3-2) with TRBJ2-7; 10 nucleotides align to TRBD2. The CDR3 totals 14 residues. Germline V gene lookup returns CDR1 LGHDT and CDR2 YNNKEL (reference sequence). V dropped 4 bases and J dropped 6; count of bases not matched to a gene: 6. The CDR3 loop is CASSPSSGRGEQYF. CDR3 nucleotides: TGTGCCAGCAGCCCCTCTAGCGGGAGAGGCGAGCAGTACTTC.

The chain is built from TRBV2 and TRBJ1-5; 9 nucleotides agree with TRBD1. Trimming removed 6 bases from V and 6 bases from J; junction bases left unmatched: 9. The CDR3 consists of 15 residues. Germline-derived CDR1 and CDR2 are SNHLY and FYNNEI. This CDR3 reads CASSQDRGAGQPQHF. The CDR3 DNA sequence: TGTGCCAGCAGCCAAGACAGGGGGGCTGGTCAGCCCCAGCATTTT.

The count of this clone is one. The chain has TRBV11-1 and TRBJ1-1; no reliable D call. The CDR3 is 14 amino acids. The germline CDR1 and CDR2 sequences are SGHAT and FQDESV (reference sequence). Trimming shortened V by 1 base and J by 3 bases, and 9 bases separated the two germline ends. The CDR3 here is CASSLGREDTEAFF. The CDR3 DNA is TGTGCCAGCAGCTTAGGGCGGGAGGACACTGAAGCTTTCTTT.

The chain recombines TRBV2 with TRBJ2-1; D is unresolved. The CDR3 sequence is 11 residues long. Germline V gene lookup returns CDR1 SNHLY and CDR2 FYNNEI. V dropped 2 bases and J dropped 12 bases, with 8 bases sitting between them. The CDR3 region has the DNA TGTGCCAGCAGTGAATGGCAGTTGCAGTTCTTC. Translation gives CASSEWQLQFF.

This rearrangement joins TRBV15 to TRBJ1-2; D is ambiguous. The CDR3 is 16 residues long. Germline CDR1 and CDR2: LNHNV and YYDKDF (reference sequence). The V end was cut by 0 bases, the J end by 2 bases, with 13 bases between. The CDR3 region has the DNA TGTGCCACCAGCAGAGATAGGGTGCCGGGGAACTATGGCTACACCTTC. Amino acid sequence: CATSRDRVPGNYGYTF.

With respect to this clone: One end of the junction fails to match germline, which may point to a read error. The chain carries TRBV28 and TRBJ2-4; TRBD2 is a possible D gene (5 bases). The CDR3 extends over 15 amino acids. Looked up from germline, CDR1 is MDHEN and CDR2 is SYDVKM. CDR3: CASSFWGLAQNIQYF. The CDR3 bases are TGTGCCAGCAGTTTTTGGGGTCTAGCCCAAAACATTCAGTACTTC.

The genes are TRBV10-2 and TRBJ1-1; 7 bases agree with TRBD1. V lost 4 bases and J lost 1; bases outside the gene matches: 3. CDR3 length: 14 amino acids. The germline V gene has CDR1 WSHSY and CDR2 SAAADI. The CDR3 DNA reads TGCGCCAGCAGTGTCACAGGGGCGAACACTGAAGCTTTCTTT. It is translated as CASSVTGANTEAFF.

V usage is TRBV29-1 and J usage is TRBJ1-1; TRBD1 agrees at 7 bases. The CDR3 sequence is 13 residues long. J was trimmed by 2 bases and V by 5 bases; bases with no gene match: 5. Germline-derived CDR1 and CDR2 are SQVTM and ANQGSEA. The CDR3 coding sequence is TGCAGCGTTCAGGACAGGCTTAACACTGAAGCTTTCTTT. Its translation is CSVQDRLNTEAFF. Full variable domain (outside the CDR3, taken from reference TRBV29-1 and TRBJ1-1): SAVISQKPSRDICQRGTSLTIQCQVDSQVTMMFWYRQQPGQSLTLIATANQGSEATYESGFVIDKFPISRPNLTFSTLTVSNMSPEDSSIYLCSVQDRLNTEAFFGQGTRLTVV.

This rearrangement joins TRBV5-1 to TRBJ2-3, with 11 positions matching TRBD1. The CDR3 runs 17 residues. The germline gives CDR1 SGHRS, CDR2 YFSETQ. The V and J ends lost 3 bases and 3 bases, in that order; junction bases with no gene match: 9. The CDR3 region has the DNA TGCGCCAGCAGCTACTCCGGGACAGGGGGGAGGACAGATACGCAGTATTTT. It is translated as CASSYSGTGGRTDTQYF. The full variable domain, in which reference TRBV5-1 and TRBJ2-3 provide the parts outside the CDR3, is KAGVTQTPRYLIKTRGQQVTLSCSPISGHRSVSWYQQTPGQGLQFLFEYFSETQRNKGNFPGRFSGRQFSNSRSEMNVSTLELGDSALYLCASSYSGTGGRTDTQYFGPGTRLTVL.

This CDR3 is CASSLDREIYEQYF. The CDR3 nucleotides are TGCGCCAGCAGCTTGGACAGGGAAATTTACGAGCAGTACTTC. This chain connects TRBV5-1 to TRBJ2-7; possible D gene TRBD1, 6 bases. CDR1 and CDR2 (germline): SGHRS, YFSETQ. V was pared by 0 bases and J by 4 bases, with 11 bases between. The CDR3 runs to 14 residues.

The J gene is TRBJ1-1, the V gene TRBV5-1; 8 bases map to TRBD1. The germline CDR1 and CDR2 sequences are SGHRS and YFSETQ. Unmatched junction bases numbered 10, after V lost 2 bases and J lost 4 bases. The CDR3 has 16 residues. The CDR3 here is CASSFPTGARGTEAFF. DNA of the CDR3: TGCGCCAGCAGCTTTCCGACAGGGGCTAGGGGCACTGAAGCTTTCTTT.

The V gene is TRBV28, the J gene TRBJ1-3, with 11 bases matching TRBD1. The CDR3 has 14 residues. From germline, CDR1 is MDHEN and CDR2 SYDVKM. V was clipped by 6 bases and J by 10 bases; unmatched bases: 8. CDR3: CASRRTGGRGTIYF. The CDR3 DNA reads as TGTGCCAGCAGACGGACAGGGGGCAGAGGGACCATATATTTT.

The V and J genes are TRBV3-1 (or the pseudogene TRBV3-2) and TRBJ2-1, with 9 bases identical to TRBD2. Germline values: CDR1 LGHDT, CDR2 YNNKEL (reference sequence). The CDR3 runs to 14 residues. V gave up 8 bases and J gave up 8 bases; unmatched junction bases: 10. The CDR3 coding sequence is TGTGCCAGCCAAACCGGGACTAGCATCTATGAGCAGTTCTTC. It is translated as CASQTGTSIYEQFF.

The chain is built from TRBV6-5 and TRBJ1-2, with unresolved D. Trimming stripped 6 bases from V and 3 bases from J, with 11 bases between. Germline assignment: CDR1 MNHEY and CDR2 SVGAGI. CDR3 length: 13 amino acids. The CDR3 region has the DNA TGTGCCAGCAGCCCCTCAACTCACTATGGCTACACCTTC. Translated: CASSPSTHYGYTF.

V and J are TRBV6-5 and TRBJ2-3, with TRBD2 matching over 7 bases. The CDR3 totals 16 residues. Germline V CDR1 and CDR2: MNHEY, SVGAGI. Trimming cost V 4 bases and J 0 bases; bases outside gene matches: 7. The CDR3 DNA sequence: TGTGCCAGCAGTTTTCAGAGGCGGGGGAGCACAGATACGCAGTATTTT. It encodes CASSFQRRGSTDTQYF.